The present T cell receptor beta chain was sequenced within a study of T-cell reconstitution after alpha-beta-depleted transplantation in children. Study-wide points: Hyperexpanded clones declined; after one year, newly produced T cells mostly supplied diversity. Surviving recipient cells, namely T cells and thymic progenitors, were the source of high day-60 TCRbeta diversity in some patients.

On this clonotype: Its target is unknown.

The CDR3 covers 15 residues. The V gene's germline CDR1 is MNHEY and CDR2 SMNVEV (reference sequence). The V and J ends lost 8 bases and 5 bases, in that order; junction bases with no gene match: 15. Unique molecular identifiers tagged the TCRbeta library. TCRdb itself ran the PCR reads through MiXCR, one entry per CDR3 protein. The sample includes 500,000 to 650,000 distinct CDR3 sequences, around 10% of them seen just once. The sequence was collected from a female patient aged 2-15 years who had a stem cell transplant for aplastic anemia, so the T cells may come from the graft donor. This material consisted of PBMCs, mostly from graft donor cells, taken 180 days after TCRalphabeta/CD19-depleted stem cell transplant. This chain joins TRBV27 and TRBJ2-7, with 7 bases lining up with TRBD1. The CDR3 region is CASAPFGDRVHEQYV. DNA of the CDR3: TGTGCCAGCGCCCCTTTCGGAGACAGGGTGCACGAGCAGTACGTC.